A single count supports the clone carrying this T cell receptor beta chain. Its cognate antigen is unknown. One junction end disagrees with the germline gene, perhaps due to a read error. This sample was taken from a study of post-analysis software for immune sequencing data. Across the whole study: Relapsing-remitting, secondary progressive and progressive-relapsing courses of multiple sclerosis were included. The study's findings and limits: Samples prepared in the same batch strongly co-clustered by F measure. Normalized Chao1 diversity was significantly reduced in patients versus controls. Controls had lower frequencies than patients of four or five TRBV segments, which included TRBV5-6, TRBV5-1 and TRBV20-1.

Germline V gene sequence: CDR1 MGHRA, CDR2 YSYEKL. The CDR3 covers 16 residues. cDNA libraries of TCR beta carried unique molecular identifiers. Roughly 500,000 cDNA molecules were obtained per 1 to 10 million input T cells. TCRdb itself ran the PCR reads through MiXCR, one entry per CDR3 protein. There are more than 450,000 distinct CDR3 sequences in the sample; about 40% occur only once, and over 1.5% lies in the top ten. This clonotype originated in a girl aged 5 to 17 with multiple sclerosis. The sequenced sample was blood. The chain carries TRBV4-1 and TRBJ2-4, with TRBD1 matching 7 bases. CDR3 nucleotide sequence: TGCGTCAGCAGCCTCCTATCAGGGGGAGCCAAAAACATTCAGTACTTC. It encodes CVSSLLSGGAKNIQYF.